This T cell receptor (beta chain) was recovered during a study of regulatory T cells in long-lasting Graves disease. Study-level points and caveats: Lower TCR diversity characterized persistent Graves' patients relative to newly diagnosed patients. Persistent patients had a count of shared public clonotypes (over 2,500) that exceeded that of new patients (approximately 1,000). Thyroid tissue went unstudied; only peripheral blood was examined.

Looked up from germline, CDR1 is MNHEY and CDR2 is SVGEGT. The CDR3 loop spans 14 amino acids. Trimming took 2 bases from V and 4 from J, leaving 9 bases between them. Specified time point: newly diagnosed GD, antithyroid drugs for less than 3 months. Isolated PBMC RNA provided the starting material for the TCR library. This clonotype was observed many times. Its antigen is as yet unknown. The TCR beta library used iRepertoire HTBI primers with Arm-PCR amplification of CDR3. As processed by the authors: Samples collectively showed 62 TRBV and 14 TRBJ segments. A single record per CDR3 protein comes from TCRdb applying MiXCR to the multiplex PCR reads. TCRdb, rather than the study authors, made the V and J calls. The repertoire consists of approximately 350,000 distinct CDR3 sequences, with roughly 10% occurring once and the leading ten covering 18%. The same sample was also used in a study of T cells in Graves' hyperthyroidism and ophthalmopathy.

Sample: peripheral blood mononuclear cells (PBMCs), taken at new diagnosis, from a patient treated with antithyroid drugs. The sequence was obtained from a woman aged 18-29 years with Graves disease. The chain employs TRBV6-2 or TRBV6-3 and TRBJ1-5; no definite D call. The CDR3 nucleotides read TGTGCCAGCAGTTACGGGGTGGAAAATCAGCCCCAGCATTTT. This codes for CASSYGVENQPQHF.